This TCR beta chain comes out of a study of CD8 T cells in ankylosing spondylitis. The study's findings and limits: What appeared characteristic of ankylosing spondylitis blood was a TCR beta motif of under 10 highly homologous variants. Prior literature has documented some motif variants in synovial fluid and blood from reactive arthritis.

This clonotype came up many times. Its antigen remains unidentified. Germline lookup yields CDR1 SGDLS and CDR2 YYNGEE. V lost 1 base, J lost 8 bases, and 7 bases stayed unmatched. There are 15 residues in the CDR3. Generation of TCR beta libraries employed quantitative 5'-RACE incorporating molecular barcodes. TCRdb fed the 5' RACE reads into MiXCR, producing one record per CDR3 protein. The sample consists of 150,000 or so distinct CDR3 sequences, around 16% of them appearing once. Sample: blood, either unsorted or a sorted T cell fraction (not recorded which). V gene TRBV9 combines with J gene TRBJ2-1; 9 bases fit TRBD2. The sequence came from a male donor with ankylosing spondylitis or in good health (not recorded which). The CDR3 loop reads CASSVLAGSLDEQFF. The CDR3 nucleotides are TGTGCCAGCAGCGTACTAGCGGGAAGTTTGGATGAGCAGTTCTTC.